The TCR beta chain under discussion was sequenced for a study of human T cells and chemical hapten exposure. General study results and limits: Compared with pre-sensitization or healthy control sets, expanded TCRs clustered more.

Deletions cut 4 bases from V and 3 bases from J, with 19 bases between. This CDR3 has 15 residues. Germline loops: CDR1 GTSNPN, CDR2 SVGIG (reference sequence). Documented time point: patch test 1, 2 weeks after DPC sensitization. Noted treatment: therapeutic diphenylcyclopropenone sensitization with weekly scalp DPC. The authors extracted total RNA from unfractionated whole blood. TCRdb re-derived calls from the RACE reads in MiXCR, one entry per CDR3 protein. The sample shows 40,000 to 65,000 distinct CDR3 sequences, 11% of them seen only once. In its sample, this clonotype was seen a few times. Its antigen is unknown.

The sample was whole blood, taken in connection with sensitization to the hapten diphenylcyclopropenone (DPC). The V and J genes are TRBV30 and TRBJ2-7, with D maybe TRBD1 (6 bases). The TCR sequence derives from a woman aged 40 to 50 with alopecia areata. Some clones in this sample may be carry-over from other donors' samples. The CDR3 sequence: CAWNGISGRGYEQYF. Written as DNA, the CDR3 is TGTGCCTGGAATGGGATTAGTGGCAGGGGCTACGAGCAGTACTTC.